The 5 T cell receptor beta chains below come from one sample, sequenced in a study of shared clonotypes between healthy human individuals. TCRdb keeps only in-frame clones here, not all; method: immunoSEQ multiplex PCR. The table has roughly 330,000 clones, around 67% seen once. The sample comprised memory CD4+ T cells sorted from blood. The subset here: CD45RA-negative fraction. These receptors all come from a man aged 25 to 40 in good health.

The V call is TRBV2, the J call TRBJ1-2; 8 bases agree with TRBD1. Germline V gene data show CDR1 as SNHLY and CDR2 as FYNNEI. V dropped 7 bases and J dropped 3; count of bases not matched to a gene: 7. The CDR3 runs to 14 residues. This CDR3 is CASIPQGADYGYTF. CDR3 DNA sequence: TGTGCCAGCATCCCCCAGGGGGCGGACTATGGCTACACCTTC.

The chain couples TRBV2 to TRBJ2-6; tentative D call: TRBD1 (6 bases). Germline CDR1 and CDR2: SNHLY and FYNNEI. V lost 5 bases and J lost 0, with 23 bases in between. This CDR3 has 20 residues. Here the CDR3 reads CASSRRGYERLNSGANVLTF. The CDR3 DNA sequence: TGTGCCAGCAGTCGAAGGGGGTACGAACGACTGAACTCTGGGGCCAACGTCCTGACTTTC. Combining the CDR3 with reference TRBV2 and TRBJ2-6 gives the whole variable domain EPEVTQTPSHQVTQMGQEVILRCVPISNHLYFYWYRQILGQKVEFLVSFYNNEISEKSEIFDDQFSVERPDGSNFTLKIRSTKLEDSAMYFCASSRRGYERLNSGANVLTFGAGSRLTVL.

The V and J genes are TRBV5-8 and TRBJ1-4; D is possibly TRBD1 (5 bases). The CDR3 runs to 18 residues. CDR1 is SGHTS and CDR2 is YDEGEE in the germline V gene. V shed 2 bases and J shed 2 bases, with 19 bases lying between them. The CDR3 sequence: CASSFHRGVSRTNEKLFF. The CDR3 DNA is TGTGCCAGCAGCTTCCACCGGGGCGTGAGTAGGACTAATGAAAAACTGTTTTTT.

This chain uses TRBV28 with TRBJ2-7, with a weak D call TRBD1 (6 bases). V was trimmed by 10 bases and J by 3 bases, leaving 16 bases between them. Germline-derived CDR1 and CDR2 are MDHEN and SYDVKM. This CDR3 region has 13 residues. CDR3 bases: TGTGCCATCACCGATGGGGGCGGCTACGAGCAGTACTTC. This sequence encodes CAITDGGGYEQYF.

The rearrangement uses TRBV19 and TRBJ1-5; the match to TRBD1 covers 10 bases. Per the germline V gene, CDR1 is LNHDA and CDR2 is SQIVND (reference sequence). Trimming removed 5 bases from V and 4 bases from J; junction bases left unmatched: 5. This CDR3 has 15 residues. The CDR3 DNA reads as TGTGCCAGTAGTTCCGCGGACAGGGGGAATCAGCCCCAGCATTTT. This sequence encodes CASSSADRGNQPQHF.